This TCR beta chain was observed in a study of blood T cell repertoires in COVID-19. Study summary: Specimens from acute and convalescent COVID-19 originated in the United States, Italy and Spain. The cDNA or gDNA used as material had been derived from T cells, B-cell-depleted T cells, or PBMCs.

In the source study's methods: Reference gene primer amplification yielded estimated nucleated cell counts. Clones were read by immunoSEQ multiplex PCR, and TCRdb kept only the in-frame ones, dropping some. That table furnishes V, J and clone size, whereas the DNA furnished D and trimming. The sample consists of 270,000 or so clones, around 81% of them appearing once. The CDR3 has 15 amino acids. The V gene's germline CDR1 is MGHRA and CDR2 YSYEKL. The V end lost 0 bases, the J end lost 7 bases, and 12 bases lay between the germline ends. This clone was seen once. The sample comprised peripheral blood. The TCR was taken from a woman aged 55-69 years with active or convalescent COVID-19. V usage is TRBV4-1 and J usage is TRBJ1-4; a weak D match, TRBD1 (5 bases). The CDR3 loop reads CASSQDQGSGEKLFF. The CDR3 region has the DNA TGCGCCAGCAGCCAAGACCAGGGCTCTGGTGAAAAACTGTTTTTT.